These T cell receptor beta chains were read from a single sample in a study of cytomegalovirus exposure and HLA in healthy donors. Generated by immunoSEQ multiplex PCR, the TCRdb table keeps only in-frame clones and is missing some. The sample yields around 87,000 clones, roughly 80% seen once. The sequencing sample was made of PBMCs. All receptors derive from a girl aged 2-10 years in good health and CMV-seropositive. Each CDR3 is given with its conserved first and last residue. The order of the fields is V gene, CDR3 length, J gene, clone size, D gene, CDR3 protein, CDR3 DNA. A D gene is named only where the DNA matches it firmly. Size values are once, few and many counts, or a class for expanded clones, and some rows have none.

TRBV6-1	11	TRBJ2-1	NA	NA	CASSDFGEQFF	TGTGCCAGCAGTGACTTCGGGGAGCAGTTCTTC
TRBV6-5	15	TRBJ2-7	NA	NA	CASSSTTESSYEQYF	TGTGCCAGCAGTTCGACGACTGAGAGCTCCTACGAGCAGTACTTC
TRBV29-1	14	TRBJ1-2	NA	NA	CSVEEGPGIYGYTF	TGCAGCGTTGAAGAAGGTCCGGGGATCTATGGCTACACCTTC
TRBV25-1	16	TRBJ2-1	NA	TRBD1	CASSEVTGDVYNEQFF	TGTGCCAGCAGTGAGGTAACAGGGGACGTTTACAATGAGCAGTTCTTC
TRBV10-3	17	TRBJ2-1	NA	TRBD2	CAISDVVWTSGNNEQFF	TGTGCCATCAGTGACGTCGTGTGGACTAGCGGAAACAATGAGCAGTTCTTC
TRBV6-5	14	TRBJ1-2	NA	NA	CASSWAGWLSGYTF	TGTGCCAGCAGTTGGGCAGGTTGGCTATCTGGCTACACCTTC
TRBV7-8	12	TRBJ1-1	NA	NA	CASSQTQGEAFF	TGTGCCAGCAGTCAGACGCAGGGTGAAGCTTTCTTT
TRBV6-5	15	TRBJ2-1	few	NA	CASSIQGMAVHEQFF	TGTGCCAGCAGCATACAGGGTATGGCCGTACATGAGCAGTTCTTC
TRBV6-5	13	TRBJ2-7	NA	TRBD2	CASSWEGKGEQYF	TGTGCCAGCAGTTGGGAGGGAAAGGGCGAGCAGTACTTC
TRBV28	13	TRBJ2-3	NA	TRBD2	CASVAGWPDTQYF	TGTGCCAGCGTAGCGGGATGGCCAGATACGCAGTATTTT
TRBV19	15	TRBJ1-5	NA	NA	CASNRVQNSNQPQHF	TGTGCCAGTAACAGGGTCCAGAATAGCAATCAGCCCCAGCATTTT
TRBV5-1	15	TRBJ2-3	NA	NA	CASTPNKGGTDTQYF	TGCGCCAGCACGCCCAACAAAGGGGGAACAGATACGCAGTATTTT
TRBV25-1	14	TRBJ2-3	NA	NA	CASRQGADTDTQYF	TGTGCCAGCAGACAGGGTGCTGACACAGATACGCAGTATTTT
TRBV1	15	TRBJ2-1	few	NA	CTSSQVGGTLNEQFF	TGCACCAGCAGCCAAGTAGGAGGGACTTTAAATGAGCAGTTCTTC
TRBV7-2	13	TRBJ1-5	NA	NA	CASSWKRESPQHF	TGTGCCAGCAGCTGGAAGAGGGAATCGCCCCAGCATTTT
TRBV29-1	14	TRBJ2-7	NA	NA	CSVEDRTGRDEQYF	TGCAGCGTTGAAGATCGCACAGGGCGGGACGAGCAGTACTTC
TRBV2	14	TRBJ2-7	NA	TRBD1	CASSRDRATYEQYF	TGTGCCAGCAGCCGGGACAGGGCGACCTACGAGCAGTACTTC
TRBV16	14	TRBJ1-2	NA	TRBD1	CASSLGQAGYGYTF	TGTGCCAGCAGCCTCGGACAGGCTGGCTATGGCTACACCTTC
TRBV5-1	13	TRBJ2-3	NA	TRBD1	CASSYSGGDTQYF	TGCGCCAGCAGCTACTCAGGGGGAGATACGCAGTATTTT
TRBV29-1	14	TRBJ2-7	NA	TRBD2	CSVEDREGRYEQYF	TGCAGCGTTGAAGATCGGGAGGGGAGATACGAGCAGTACTTC
TRBV11-2	15	TRBJ1-4	once	TRBD1	CASSGNGTVHEKLFF	TGTGCCAGCAGCGGAAACGGGACAGTGCATGAAAAACTGTTTTTT
TRBV7-9	12	TRBJ1-1	NA	NA	CASSDKNTEAFF	TGTGCCAGCAGTGACAAGAACACTGAAGCTTTCTTT
TRBV4-3	15	TRBJ2-7	NA	NA	CASSQDRSTKYEQYF	TGCGCCAGCAGCCAAGATAGGAGTACTAAGTACGAGCAGTACTTC
TRBV19	16	TRBJ2-3	NA	NA	CASSIDTAAYADTQYF	TGTGCCAGTAGTATAGATACGGCAGCGTACGCAGATACGCAGTATTTT
TRBV9	14	TRBJ2-5	once	NA	CASSVATGQETQYF	TGTGCCAGCAGCGTAGCTACAGGGCAAGAGACCCAGTACTTC
TRBV7-2	14	TRBJ1-2	NA	NA	CASSLGQSSYGYTF	TGTGCCAGCAGCTTAGGACAGAGCTCCTATGGCTACACCTTC
TRBV15	14	TRBJ2-1	NA	TRBD2	CATSRLAGESEQFF	TGTGCCACCAGCCGACTAGCGGGAGAAAGCGAGCAGTTCTTC
TRBV4-1	13	TRBJ2-1	NA	TRBD1	CASSKDRGREQFF	TGCGCCAGCAGCAAGGACAGGGGACGAGAGCAGTTCTTC
TRBV9	15	TRBJ2-7	NA	TRBD1	CASSGEDRVTNEQYF	TGTGCCAGCAGCGGAGAAGACAGGGTGACAAACGAGCAGTACTTC
TRBV28	14	TRBJ1-1	NA	TRBD1	CASSSKTGRWGAFF	TGTGCCAGCAGTTCCAAGACAGGGAGGTGGGGGGCTTTCTTT